This T cell receptor (beta chain) was sequenced in a study of blood T cell repertoires in COVID-19. Study summary: Specimens from acute and convalescent COVID-19 originated in the United States, Italy and Spain.

Per germline, CDR1 LNHDA and CDR2 SQIVND (reference sequence). The CDR3 is 15 amino acids. J was trimmed by 4 bases and V by 3 bases; bases with no gene match: 5. TCRdb's table, derived via immunoSEQ multiplex PCR, lists solely in-frame clones and lacks some. This sample has about 200,000 clones, with about 85% found just once. Followed longitudinally, the Seattle patients had been enrolled during active infection. The V and J genes are TRBV19 and TRBJ2-3; TRBD2 matches 9 bases. The TCR sequence derives from a man in his fifties or sixties with COVID-19, enrolled during active disease. The sample comprised peripheral blood. CDR3 coding DNA: TGTGCCAGTAGTATGCTAGCGGGAAGGGCAGATACGCAGTATTTT. Amino acids: CASSMLAGRADTQYF.